The source of this T cell receptor beta chain is a study of cytomegalovirus exposure and HLA in healthy donors. General study findings and limits: A previous analysis found most TCR beta V segments productive roughly 87% or roughly 30% of the time. TCR beta V- and J-gene trimming was later associated with a missense DCLRE1C variant.

The PCR ran on 60 Vbeta and 13 Jbeta primers. TCRdb's copy holds only in-frame clones and misses some; the assay was immunoSEQ multiplex PCR. The sample lists some 150,000 clones, around four fifths seen once, with around 10% in the top ten. Germline V gene sequence: CDR1 GTSNPN, CDR2 SVGIG (reference sequence). The CDR3 has 13 amino acids. Trimming stripped 3 bases from V and 11 bases from J, with 19 bases between. With regard to this clone: Its antigen is undetermined. Additional DNA sequences in this sample encode the identical CDR3.

The source material was PBMCs. The V call is TRBV30, the J call TRBJ1-1; D uncertain. This receptor was obtained from a man aged 50 to 60 in good health and CMV-seropositive. Here the CDR3 reads CAWSVLSPRRAFF. CDR3 bases: TGTGCCTGGAGCGTACTAAGCCCGAGAAGGGCTTTCTTT.